The sample holds many counts of the clone carrying this TCR beta chain. The data belong to a study of T cells in Graves' hyperthyroidism and ophthalmopathy. Each diagnosis was grounded in clinical symptoms, serum thyroxine and TRAb, thyroid ultrasound, and orbital computed tomography. The CDR3 totals 13 residues. Trimming stripped 7 bases from V and 4 bases from J, with 13 bases between. Amplification of TCR beta CDR3 regions was performed using RNA transcripts as template. First-round RT-PCR of the TCR CDR3 relied on the HTBI primer set. Each CDR3 protein is one row after TCRdb ran MiXCR on the multiplex PCR reads. This table has about 210,000 distinct CDR3 sequences, over 15% appearing once.

This TCR was recovered from a man aged 45-65 years with Graves' hyperthyroidism. The J gene is TRBJ2-5, the V gene TRBV12-3 or TRBV12-4; D might be TRBD1 (5 bases). The sample comprised blood. The CDR3 loop reads CASILGAGETQYF. CDR3 sequence (DNA): TGTGCCAGCATTCTAGGGGCTGGAGAGACCCAGTACTTC.